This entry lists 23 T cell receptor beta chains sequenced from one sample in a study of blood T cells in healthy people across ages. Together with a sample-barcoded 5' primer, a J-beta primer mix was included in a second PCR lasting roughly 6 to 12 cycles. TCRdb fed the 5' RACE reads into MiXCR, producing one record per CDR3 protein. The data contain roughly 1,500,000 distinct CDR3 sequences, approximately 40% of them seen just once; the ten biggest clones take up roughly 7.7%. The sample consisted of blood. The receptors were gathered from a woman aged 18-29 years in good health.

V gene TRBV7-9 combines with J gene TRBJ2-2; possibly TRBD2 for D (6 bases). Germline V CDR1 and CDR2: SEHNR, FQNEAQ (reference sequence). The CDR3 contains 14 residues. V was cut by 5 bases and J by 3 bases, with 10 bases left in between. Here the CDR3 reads CASSRGGDTGELFF. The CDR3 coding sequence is TGTGCCAGCAGCCGCGGAGGGGACACCGGGGAGCTGTTTTTT.

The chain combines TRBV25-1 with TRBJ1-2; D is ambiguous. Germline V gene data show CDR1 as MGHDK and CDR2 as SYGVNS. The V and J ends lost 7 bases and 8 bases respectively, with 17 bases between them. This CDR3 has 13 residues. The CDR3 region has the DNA TGTGCCAGCAAACCTTCCGGCCCCTCCGGCTACACCTTC. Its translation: CASKPSGPSGYTF.

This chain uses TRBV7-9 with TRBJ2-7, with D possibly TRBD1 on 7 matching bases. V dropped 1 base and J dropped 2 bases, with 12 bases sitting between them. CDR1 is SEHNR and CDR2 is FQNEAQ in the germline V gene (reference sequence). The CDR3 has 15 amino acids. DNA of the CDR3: TGTGCCAGCAGCTTAGAGCAGGGGGGACCCTACGAGCAGTACTTC. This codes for CASSLEQGGPYEQYF.

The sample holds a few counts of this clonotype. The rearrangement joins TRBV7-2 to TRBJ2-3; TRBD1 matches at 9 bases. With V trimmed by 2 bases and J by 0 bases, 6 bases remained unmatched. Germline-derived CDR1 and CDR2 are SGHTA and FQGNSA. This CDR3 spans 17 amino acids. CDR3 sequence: CASSLKTGGGSTDTQYF. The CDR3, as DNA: TGTGCCAGCAGCTTAAAAACAGGGGGCGGAAGCACAGATACGCAGTATTTT.

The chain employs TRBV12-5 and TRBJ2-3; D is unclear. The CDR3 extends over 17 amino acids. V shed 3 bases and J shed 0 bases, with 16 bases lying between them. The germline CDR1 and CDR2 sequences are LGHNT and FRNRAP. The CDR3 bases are TGTGCTAGTGGTTTCCAGACGAAGACGGCCAGCACAGATACGCAGTATTTT. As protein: CASGFQTKTASTDTQYF.

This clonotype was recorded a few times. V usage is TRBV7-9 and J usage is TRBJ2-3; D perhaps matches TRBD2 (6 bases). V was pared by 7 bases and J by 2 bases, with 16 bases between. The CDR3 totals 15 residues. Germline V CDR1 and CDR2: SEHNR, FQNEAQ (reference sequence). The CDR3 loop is CASIPPGEITDTQYF. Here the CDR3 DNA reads TGTGCCAGCATACCCCCGGGAGAGATCACAGATACGCAGTATTTT.

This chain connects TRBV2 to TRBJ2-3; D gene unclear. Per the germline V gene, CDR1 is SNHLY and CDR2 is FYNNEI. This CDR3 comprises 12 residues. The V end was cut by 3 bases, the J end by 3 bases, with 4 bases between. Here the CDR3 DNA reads TGTGCCAGCAGTGAGCCGACAGATACGCAGTATTTT. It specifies CASSEPTDTQYF.

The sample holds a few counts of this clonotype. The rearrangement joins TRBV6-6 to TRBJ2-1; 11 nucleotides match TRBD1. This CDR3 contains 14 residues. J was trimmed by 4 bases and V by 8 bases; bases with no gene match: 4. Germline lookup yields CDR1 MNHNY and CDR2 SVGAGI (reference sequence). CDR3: CASFGQGAYNEQFF. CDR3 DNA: TGTGCCAGCTTTGGACAGGGGGCGTACAATGAGCAGTTCTTC.

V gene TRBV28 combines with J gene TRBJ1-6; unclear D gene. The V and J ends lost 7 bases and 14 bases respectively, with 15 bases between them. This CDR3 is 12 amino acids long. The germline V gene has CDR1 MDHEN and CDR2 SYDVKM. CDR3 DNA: TGTGCCAGCAACCAGGACCCCGAGGCCCTCCACTTT. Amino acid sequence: CASNQDPEALHF.

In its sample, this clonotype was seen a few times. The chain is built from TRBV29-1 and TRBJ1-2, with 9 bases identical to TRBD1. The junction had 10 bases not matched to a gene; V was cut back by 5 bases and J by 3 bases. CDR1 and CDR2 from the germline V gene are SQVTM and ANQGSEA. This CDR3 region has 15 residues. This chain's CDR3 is CSVPGQGFPDYGYTF. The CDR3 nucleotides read TGCAGCGTTCCGGGACAGGGCTTCCCCGACTATGGCTACACCTTC. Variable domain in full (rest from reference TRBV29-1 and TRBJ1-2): SAVISQKPSRDICQRGTSLTIQCQVDSQVTMMFWYRQQPGQSLTLIATANQGSEATYESGFVIDKFPISRPNLTFSTLTVSNMSPEDSSIYLCSVPGQGFPDYGYTFGSGTRLTVV.

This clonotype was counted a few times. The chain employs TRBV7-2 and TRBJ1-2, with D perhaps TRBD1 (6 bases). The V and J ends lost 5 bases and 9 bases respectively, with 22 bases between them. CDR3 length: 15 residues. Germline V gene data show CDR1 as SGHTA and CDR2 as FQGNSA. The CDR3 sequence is CASSGPGERRKSYTF. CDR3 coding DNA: TGTGCCAGCAGCGGACCAGGGGAACGGAGGAAAAGCTACACCTTC. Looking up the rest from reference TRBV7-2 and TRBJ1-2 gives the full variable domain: GAGVSQSPSNKVTEKGKDVELRCDPISGHTALYWYRQSLGQGLEFLIYFQGNSAPDKSGLPSDRFSAERTGGSVSTLTIQRTQQEDSAVYLCASSGPGERRKSYTFGSGTRLTVV.

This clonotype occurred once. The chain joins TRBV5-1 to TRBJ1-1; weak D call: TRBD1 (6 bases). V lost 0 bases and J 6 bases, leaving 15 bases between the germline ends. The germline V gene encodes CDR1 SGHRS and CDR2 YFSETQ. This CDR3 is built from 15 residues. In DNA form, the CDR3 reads TGCGCCAGCAGCTTGGTTGGTGACAGGCGGGCTGAAGCTTTCTTT. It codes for CASSLVGDRRAEAFF.

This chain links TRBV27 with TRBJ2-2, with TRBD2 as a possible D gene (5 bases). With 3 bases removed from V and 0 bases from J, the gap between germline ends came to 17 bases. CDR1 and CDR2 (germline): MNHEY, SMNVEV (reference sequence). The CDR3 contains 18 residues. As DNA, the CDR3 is TGTGCCAGCAGTTTTGAGAGTTTAGCGTACGCGAACACCGGGGAGCTGTTTTTT. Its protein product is CASSFESLAYANTGELFF.

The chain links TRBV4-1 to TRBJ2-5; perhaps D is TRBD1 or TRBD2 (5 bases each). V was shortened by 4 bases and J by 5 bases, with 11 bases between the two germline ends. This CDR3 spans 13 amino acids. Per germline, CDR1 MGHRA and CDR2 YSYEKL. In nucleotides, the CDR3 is TGCGCCAGCAGCCGGGGACCGAAGGAGACCCAGTACTTC. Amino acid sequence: CASSRGPKETQYF.

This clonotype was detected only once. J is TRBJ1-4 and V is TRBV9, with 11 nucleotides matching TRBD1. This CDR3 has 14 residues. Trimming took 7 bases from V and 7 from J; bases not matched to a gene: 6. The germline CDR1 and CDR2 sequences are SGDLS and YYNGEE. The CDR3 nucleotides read TGTGCCAGCGGCGGACAGGGGGCGCGTGAAAAACTGTTTTTT. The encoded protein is CASGGQGAREKLFF.

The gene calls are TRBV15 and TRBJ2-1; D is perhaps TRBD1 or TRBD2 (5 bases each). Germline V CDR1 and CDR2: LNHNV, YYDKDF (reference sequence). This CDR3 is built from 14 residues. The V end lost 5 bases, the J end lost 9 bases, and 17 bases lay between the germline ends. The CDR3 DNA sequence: TGTGCCACCAGCGTAGACCGGGGCAGGAGTGAGCAGTTCTTC. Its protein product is CATSVDRGRSEQFF.

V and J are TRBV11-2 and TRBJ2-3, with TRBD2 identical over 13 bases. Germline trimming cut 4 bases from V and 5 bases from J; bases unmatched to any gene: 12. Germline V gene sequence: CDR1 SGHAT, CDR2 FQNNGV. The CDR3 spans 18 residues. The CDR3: CASSSARGLAGREDTQYF. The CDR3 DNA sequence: TGTGCCAGCAGCTCAGCCCGGGGACTAGCGGGACGGGAAGATACGCAGTATTTT.

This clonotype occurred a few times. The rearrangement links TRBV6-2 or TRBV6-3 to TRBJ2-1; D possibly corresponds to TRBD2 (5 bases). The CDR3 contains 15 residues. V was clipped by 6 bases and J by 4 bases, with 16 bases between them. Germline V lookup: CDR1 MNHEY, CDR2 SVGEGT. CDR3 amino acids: CASSRTGSPYNEQFF. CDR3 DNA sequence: TGTGCCAGCAGCAGAACGGGGTCACCTTACAATGAGCAGTTCTTC.

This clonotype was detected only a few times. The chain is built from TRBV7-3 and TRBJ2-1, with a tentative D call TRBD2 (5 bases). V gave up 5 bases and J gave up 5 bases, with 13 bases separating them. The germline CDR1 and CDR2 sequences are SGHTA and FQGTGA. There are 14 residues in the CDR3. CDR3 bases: TGTGCCAGCAGCCCCAGGAGGACCCACAATGAGCAGTTCTTC. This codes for CASSPRRTHNEQFF.

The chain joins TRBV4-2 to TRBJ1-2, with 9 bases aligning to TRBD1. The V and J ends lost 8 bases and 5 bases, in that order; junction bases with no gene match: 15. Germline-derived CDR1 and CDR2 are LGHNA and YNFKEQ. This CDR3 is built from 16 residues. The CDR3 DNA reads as TGTGCCAGCGTTCAGACAGGACAGGGGAAGTGGTATGGCTACACCTTC. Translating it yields CASVQTGQGKWYGYTF.

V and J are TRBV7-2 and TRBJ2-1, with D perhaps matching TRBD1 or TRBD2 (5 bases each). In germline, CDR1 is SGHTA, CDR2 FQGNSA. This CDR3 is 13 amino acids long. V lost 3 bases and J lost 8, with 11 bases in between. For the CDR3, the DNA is TGTGCCAGCAGCTTTTTGAGGGGCCATGAGCAGTTCTTC. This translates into CASSFLRGHEQFF.

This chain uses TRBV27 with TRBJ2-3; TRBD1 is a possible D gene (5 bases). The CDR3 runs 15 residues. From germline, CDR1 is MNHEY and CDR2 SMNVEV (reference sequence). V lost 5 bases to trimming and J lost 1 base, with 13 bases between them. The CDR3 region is CASSPDRPGTDTQYF. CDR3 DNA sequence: TGTGCCAGCAGTCCCGACAGACCGGGCACAGATACGCAGTATTTT.

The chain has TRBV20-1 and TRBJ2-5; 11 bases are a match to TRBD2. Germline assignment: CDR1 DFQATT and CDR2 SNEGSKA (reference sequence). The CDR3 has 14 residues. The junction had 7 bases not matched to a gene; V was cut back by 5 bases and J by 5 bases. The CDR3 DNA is TGCAGTGCTCTAGCGGGAGGTTCTCTGGAGACCCAGTACTTC. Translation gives CSALAGGSLETQYF.